Listed here are 19 T cell receptor beta chains from one sample, sequenced in a study of tumor-infiltrating T cells and Merkel cell polyomavirus. Across the whole study: The T cells studied were KLL-specific CD8+ cells against Merkel polyomavirus.

All patients' tumors stained robustly positive for Merkel cell polyomavirus Large T antigen by immunohistochemistry. Generated by immunoSEQ multiplex PCR, the TCRdb table keeps only in-frame clones and is missing some. This sample yields about 25,000 clones, of which nearly 90% are seen a single time; roughly 3% belongs to the top ten. Material for sequencing was lymph node tissue. All receptors derive from a man between 50 and 59 years old with Merkel cell carcinoma.

The V gene is TRBV29-1, the J gene TRBJ1-2, with no clear D. CDR1 and CDR2 from the germline V gene are SQVTM and ANQGSEA. V shed 7 bases and J shed 3 bases, with 12 bases lying between them. The length of the CDR3 is 12 residues. CDR3 sequence: CSAVTRHYGYTF. The CDR3 region has the DNA TGCAGCGCTGTGACAAGGCACTATGGCTACACCTTC.

The rearrangement links TRBV19 to TRBJ2-5, with TRBD2 as a possible D gene (5 bases). The CDR3 sequence is 12 residues long. V was pared by 3 bases and J by 5 bases, with 7 bases between. Germline assignment: CDR1 LNHDA and CDR2 SQIVND (reference sequence). CDR3 loop: CASSIGGETQYF. In nucleotides, the CDR3 is TGTGCCAGTAGTATCGGCGGGGAGACCCAGTACTTC.

The chain is built from TRBV5-1 and TRBJ2-2; 10 bases agree with TRBD1. The CDR3 has 17 amino acids. J lost 0 bases, V lost 4 bases, and 6 bases had no gene match. Germline V gene data show CDR1 as SGHRS and CDR2 as YFSETQ. The CDR3 DNA reads TGCGCCAGCAGCGCCGGGACAGGGGCTCCGAACACCGGGGAGCTGTTTTTT. Translation gives CASSAGTGAPNTGELFF. Full variable domain (rest looked up from reference TRBV5-1 and TRBJ2-2): KAGVTQTPRYLIKTRGQQVTLSCSPISGHRSVSWYQQTPGQGLQFLFEYFSETQRNKGNFPGRFSGRQFSNSRSEMNVSTLELGDSALYLCASSAGTGAPNTGELFFGEGSRLTVL.

The chain joins TRBV2 to TRBJ2-7; tentative D call: TRBD1 (6 bases). This CDR3 is built from 15 residues. V was clipped by 2 bases and J by 7 bases, with 18 bases between them. Germline CDR1 reads SNHLY; CDR2 reads FYNNEI. The CDR3, as DNA: TGTGCCAGCAGTGAAATACTGGGGGCTCATGGGGAGCAGTACTTC. Its protein product is CASSEILGAHGEQYF.

V is TRBV7-8 and J is TRBJ1-2; D is uncertain. V shed 5 bases and J shed 2 bases, with 9 bases lying between them. The length of the CDR3 is 13 residues. The germline gives CDR1 SGHVS, CDR2 FQNEAQ. DNA for the CDR3: TGTGCCAGCAGCCCCCAAGAGAACTATGGCTACACCTTC. It is translated as CASSPQENYGYTF.

The V and J genes are TRBV14 and TRBJ1-6; 7 bases are shared with TRBD1. Germline V lookup: CDR1 SGHDN, CDR2 FVKESK. The CDR3 has 16 residues. Germline trimming cut 0 bases from V and 7 bases from J; bases unmatched to any gene: 6. DNA for the CDR3: TGTGCCAGCAGCCAAGATTTGACAGGGATAAATTCACCCCTCCACTTT. It specifies CASSQDLTGINSPLHF.

The chain links TRBV7-3 to TRBJ2-2; 8 nucleotides match TRBD1. V shed 6 bases and J 1 base; nucleotides not matched to a gene: 4. This CDR3 is 15 amino acids long. Germline V gene data show CDR1 as SGHTA and CDR2 as FQGTGA. The CDR3 is CASSKGQVNTGELFF. CDR3 coding DNA: TGTGCCAGCAGTAAGGGACAGGTGAACACCGGGGAGCTGTTTTTT.

This clone showed up just once. The chain carries TRBV19 and TRBJ1-2; no firm D call. This CDR3 contains 14 residues. Germline values: CDR1 LNHDA, CDR2 SQIVND (reference sequence). Trimming removed 3 bases from V and 3 bases from J, with 11 bases in between. The CDR3 bases are TGTGCCAGTAGTATCGCCGGTTTGGACTATGGCTACACCTTC. Translation gives CASSIAGLDYGYTF.

This sequence joins TRBV19 and TRBJ2-5; possibly TRBD2 for D (6 bases). Germline V gives CDR1 LNHDA, CDR2 SQIVND (reference sequence). The V end lost 9 bases, the J end lost 1 base, and 21 bases lay between the germline ends. The CDR3 has 16 amino acids. This CDR3 is CARGRRGLTLQETQYF. In DNA, the CDR3 is TGTGCCAGGGGGCGGCGGGGCCTTACTCTCCAAGAGACCCAGTACTTC. Variable domain in full (rest from reference TRBV19 and TRBJ2-5): DGGITQSPKYLFRKEGQNVTLSCEQNLNHDAMYWYRQDPGQGLRLIYYSQIVNDFQKGDIAEGYSVSREKKESFPLTVTSAQKNPTAFYLCARGRRGLTLQETQYFGPGTRLLVL.

The chain recombines TRBV6-1 with TRBJ1-1, with 7 bases matching TRBD1. Trimming cost V 3 bases and J 3 bases; bases outside gene matches: 7. The CDR3 is made up of 15 amino acids. Germline V gene lookup returns CDR1 MNHNS and CDR2 SASEGT. CDR3 residues: CASSETGYSDTEAFF. The CDR3 DNA reads as TGTGCCAGCAGTGAGACAGGGTATAGTGACACTGAAGCTTTCTTT.

This rearrangement joins TRBV28 to TRBJ2-7, with TRBD2 matching 7 bases. J was trimmed by 0 bases and V by 5 bases; bases with no gene match: 7. The CDR3 is 15 residues long. In germline, CDR1 is MDHEN, CDR2 SYDVKM. CDR3 bases: TGTGCCAGCAGTCCCCCCGGGGGGAGCTCCTACGAGCAGTACTTC. Translated, it gives CASSPPGGSSYEQYF.

This clone was recorded only once. The J gene is TRBJ1-2, the V gene TRBV7-8; no clear D. Germline CDR1 SGHVS, CDR2 FQNEAQ. The CDR3 is 13 amino acids. The V and J ends lost 5 bases and 8 bases respectively, with 15 bases between them. The CDR3: CASSLDGLEGYTF. In DNA, the CDR3 is TGTGCCAGCAGCCTTGATGGACTGGAGGGCTACACCTTC.

V is TRBV7-9 and J is TRBJ1-2; no clear D gene. The germline V gene has CDR1 SEHNR and CDR2 FQNEAQ (reference sequence). Between the trimmed V and J ends, which lost 5 bases and 3 bases, there was a span of 16 bases. The CDR3 sequence is 15 residues long. CDR3 region: CASSGRAADHYGYTF. In DNA, the CDR3 is TGTGCCAGCAGCGGAAGGGCAGCGGACCACTATGGCTACACCTTC.

The chain is built from TRBV7-3 and TRBJ2-2; D is unresolved. Deletions cut 5 bases from V and 6 bases from J, with 13 bases between. Germline CDR1 and CDR2: SGHTA and FQGTGA. CDR3 length: 14 residues. CDR3 residues: CASSQTRQAGELFF. In DNA, the CDR3 is TGTGCCAGCAGCCAAACACGGCAGGCCGGGGAGCTGTTTTTT.

The gene calls are TRBV9 and TRBJ1-3; D is perhaps TRBD1 (5 bases). The length of the CDR3 is 15 residues. V shed 4 bases and J shed 0 bases, with 11 bases lying between them. Germline CDR1 is SGDLS and CDR2 is YYNGEE. CDR3 in amino acids: CASSPSGASGNTIYF. CDR3 coding DNA: TGTGCCAGCAGCCCCAGCGGGGCCTCTGGAAACACCATATATTTT.

The rearrangement links TRBV7-9 to TRBJ2-5, with 7 bases identical to TRBD2. CDR1 SEHNR and CDR2 FQNEAQ come from the germline V gene (reference sequence). J was trimmed by 4 bases and V by 0 bases; bases with no gene match: 2. The CDR3 loop spans 14 amino acids. The CDR3 DNA sequence: TGTGCCAGCAGCTTAGCGCCGGGGGGAGAGACCCAGTACTTC. This sequence encodes CASSLAPGGETQYF. The full variable domain, completed using reference TRBV7-9 and TRBJ2-5, is DTGVSQNPRHKITKRGQNVTFRCDPISEHNRLYWYRQTLGQGPEFLTYFQNEAQLEKSRLLSDRFSAERPKGSFSTLEIQRTEQGDSAMYLCASSLAPGGETQYFGPGTRLLVL.

The chain joins TRBV19 to TRBJ1-2; D is perhaps TRBD1 (6 bases). The CDR3 covers 15 residues. V was pared by 0 bases and J by 8 bases, with 16 bases between. Germline loops: CDR1 LNHDA, CDR2 SQIVND (reference sequence). The CDR3 DNA is TGTGCCAGTAGTATAGAACAGGGTCGGCTTCAAGGCTACACCTTC. Translated: CASSIEQGRLQGYTF.

The chain has TRBV5-6 and TRBJ2-1, with 7 bases matching TRBD1. The CDR3 is made up of 14 amino acids. V shed 6 bases and J 3 bases; nucleotides not matched to a gene: 6. Germline CDR1 SGHDT, CDR2 YYEEEE. The CDR3 DNA follows: TGTGCCAGCATCTCTCAGGGGGTCTACAATGAGCAGTTCTTC. The encoded protein is CASISQGVYNEQFF. The full variable domain, in which reference TRBV5-6 and TRBJ2-1 provide the parts outside the CDR3, is DAGVTQSPTHLIKTRGQQVTLRCSPKSGHDTVSWYQQALGQGPQFIFQYYEEEERQRGNFPDRFSGHQFPNYSSELNVNALLLGDSALYLCASISQGVYNEQFFGPGTRLTVL.

This clone occurred a few times. The chain links TRBV15 to TRBJ2-2; 16 bases are a match to TRBD2. Germline CDR1 reads LNHNV; CDR2 reads YYDKDF (reference sequence). V shed 0 bases, J shed 0 bases, and the junction held 10 bases outside the gene matches. The CDR3 totals 22 residues. CDR3 in amino acids: CATSRERTGTSGGASNTGELFF. As DNA, the CDR3 is TGTGCCACCAGCAGAGAAAGAACCGGGACTAGCGGGGGGGCTTCGAACACCGGGGAGCTGTTTTTT.